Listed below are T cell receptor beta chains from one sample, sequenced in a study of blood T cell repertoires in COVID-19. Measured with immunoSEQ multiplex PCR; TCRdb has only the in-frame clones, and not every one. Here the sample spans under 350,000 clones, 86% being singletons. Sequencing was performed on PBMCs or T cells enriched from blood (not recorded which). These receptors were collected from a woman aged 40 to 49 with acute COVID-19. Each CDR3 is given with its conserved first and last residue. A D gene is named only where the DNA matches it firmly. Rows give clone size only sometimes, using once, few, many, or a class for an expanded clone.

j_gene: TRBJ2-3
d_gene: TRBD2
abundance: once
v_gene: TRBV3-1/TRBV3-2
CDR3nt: TGTGCCAGCAGCCCGTCGGCCCTAGCGGGGGGCGGGGGGTATTTT
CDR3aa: CASSPSALAGGGGYF

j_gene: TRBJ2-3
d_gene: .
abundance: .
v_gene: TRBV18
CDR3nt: TGTGCCAGCTCACCACTTTACCGCCAACGAGGTCGTACAGGGGGGGCAGATACGCAGTATTTT
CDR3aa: CASSPLYRQRGRTGGADTQYF

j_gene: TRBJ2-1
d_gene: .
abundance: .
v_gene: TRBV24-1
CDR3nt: TGTGCCACCAGTGGAGGGACAACCTACAATGAGCAGTTCTTC
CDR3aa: CATSGGTTYNEQFF

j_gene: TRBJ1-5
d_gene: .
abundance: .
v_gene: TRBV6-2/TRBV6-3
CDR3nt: TGTGCCAGCAGTTACTCGCGGAGGGCTGGCAATCAGCCCCAGCATTTT
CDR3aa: CASSYSRRAGNQPQHF

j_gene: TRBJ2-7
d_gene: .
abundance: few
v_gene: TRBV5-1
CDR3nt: TGCGCCAGCAGCTTGACAAGGGGAGAGCAGTACTTC
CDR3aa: CASSLTRGEQYF

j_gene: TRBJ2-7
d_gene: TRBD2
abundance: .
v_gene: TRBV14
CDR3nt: TGTGCCAGCAGCCAAGAGCGGGGGGTCTACGAGCAGTACTTC
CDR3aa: CASSQERGVYEQYF

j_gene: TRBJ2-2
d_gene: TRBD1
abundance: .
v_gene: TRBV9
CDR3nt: TGTGCCAGCAGTCAAGGACAGGTCGCGAACACCGGGGAGCTGTTTTTT
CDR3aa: CASSQGQVANTGELFF

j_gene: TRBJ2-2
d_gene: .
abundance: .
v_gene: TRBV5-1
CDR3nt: TGCGCCAGCAGCTTGGCCCACTTCTCGAGGGAGGACACCGGGGAGCTGTTTTTT
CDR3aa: CASSLAHFSREDTGELFF

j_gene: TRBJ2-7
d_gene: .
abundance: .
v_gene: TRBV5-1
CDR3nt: TGCGCCAGCAGCTTGGACAGCCGCTACGAGCAGTACTTC
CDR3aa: CASSLDSRYEQYF

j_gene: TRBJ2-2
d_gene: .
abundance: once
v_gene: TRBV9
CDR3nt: TGTGCCAGCAGCGTAGTCGGGGCGAACACCGGGGAGCTGTTTTTT
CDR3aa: CASSVVGANTGELFF

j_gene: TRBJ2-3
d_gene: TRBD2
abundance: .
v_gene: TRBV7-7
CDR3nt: TGTGCTAGCAGCCCTAGCGGGAGGGCCCCAGATACGCAGTATTTT
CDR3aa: CASSPSGRAPDTQYF

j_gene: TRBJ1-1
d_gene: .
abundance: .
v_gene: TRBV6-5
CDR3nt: TGTGCCAGCAGTCAAAGGGGCACTGAAGCTTTCTTT
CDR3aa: CASSQRGTEAFF

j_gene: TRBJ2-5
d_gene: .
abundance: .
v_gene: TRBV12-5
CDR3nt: TGTGCTAGTGGTTTTTCGGAGACCCAGTACTTC
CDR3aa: CASGFSETQYF

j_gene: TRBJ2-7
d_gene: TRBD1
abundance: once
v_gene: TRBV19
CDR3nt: TGTGCCAGTACCGATTCCGGGACAGGGTCCTCCCACGAGTACTTC
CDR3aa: CASTDSGTGSSHEYF

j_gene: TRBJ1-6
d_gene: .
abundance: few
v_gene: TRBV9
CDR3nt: TGTGCCAGCAGCAGCGACTATAATTCACCCCTCCACTTT
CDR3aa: CASSSDYNSPLHF

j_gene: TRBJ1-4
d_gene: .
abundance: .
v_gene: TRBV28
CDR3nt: TGTGCCACTCTAGAGCCGCCAACTAATGAAAAACTGTTTTTT
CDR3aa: CATLEPPTNEKLFF

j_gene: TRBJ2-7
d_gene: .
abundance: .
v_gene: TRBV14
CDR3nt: TGTGCCAGCAGCCAGACTACAGGGACCGAGCAGTACTTC
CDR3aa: CASSQTTGTEQYF

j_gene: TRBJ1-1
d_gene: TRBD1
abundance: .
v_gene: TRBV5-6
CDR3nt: TGTGCCAGCAGCTTTAGGGGGCTCGCGGCTTTCTTT
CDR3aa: CASSFRGLAAFF